Following are 5 T cell receptor beta chains from one sample sequenced in a study of T-cell reconstitution after alpha-beta-depleted transplantation in children. Preparation of the TCRbeta library used unique molecular identifiers. TCRdb re-called the PCR reads through MiXCR, storing one row per CDR3 protein. The sample has around 800,000 distinct CDR3 sequences; around 15% are singletons. This specimen was PBMCs, mostly from graft donor cells, taken 360 days after TCRalphabeta/CD19-depleted stem cell transplant. These receptors were taken from a male patient younger than 18 who had a stem cell transplant for acute lymphoblastic leukemia, so the T cells may come from the graft donor.

This clonotype has just a few counts. V is TRBV19 and J is TRBJ1-3, with D possibly matching TRBD1 (6 bases). CDR1 is LNHDA, CDR2 SQIVND, per germline (reference sequence). The CDR3 is 21 residues long. V gave up 2 bases and J gave up 0 bases, with 26 bases separating them. This chain's CDR3 is CASSILHIDRLARDSGNTIYF. The CDR3 bases are TGTGCCAGTAGTATACTACACATCGACAGGCTGGCGCGGGACTCTGGAAACACCATATATTTT. Based on the CDR3 plus reference TRBV19 and TRBJ1-3, the full variable domain is DGGITQSPKYLFRKEGQNVTLSCEQNLNHDAMYWYRQDPGQGLRLIYYSQIVNDFQKGDIAEGYSVSREKKESFPLTVTSAQKNPTAFYLCASSILHIDRLARDSGNTIYFGEGSWLTVV.

This clonotype was counted only a few times. The V and J genes are TRBV7-4 and TRBJ2-1; 10 bases are shared with TRBD2. Germline CDR1 and CDR2: SGHVT and SQSDAQ. The CDR3 consists of 16 residues. Unmatched junction bases numbered 6, after V lost 4 bases and J lost 3 bases. CDR3 nucleotide sequence: TGTGCCAGCAGCTGGTCTAGCGGGAGAGGCTACAATGAGCAGTTCTTC. As protein: CASSWSSGRGYNEQFF.

As regards this clonotype: A much larger clone sits a single nucleotide away, making a read error possible. This rearrangement joins TRBV19 to TRBJ2-2; D unresolved. Trimming pared 2 bases from V and 6 bases from J, leaving 4 bases between. The CDR3 totals 12 residues. Germline lookup yields CDR1 LNHDA and CDR2 SQIVND (reference sequence). For the CDR3, the DNA is TGTGCCAGTAGTATAATCCCCGGGGAGCTGTTTTTT. Translation gives CASSIIPGELFF. Using reference TRBV19 and TRBJ2-2 for the parts outside the CDR3, the full variable domain is DGGITQSPKYLFRKEGQNVTLSCEQNLNHDAMYWYRQDPGQGLRLIYYSQIVNDFQKGDIAEGYSVSREKKESFPLTVTSAQKNPTAFYLCASSIIPGELFFGEGSRLTVL.

There are a few counts of this clonotype. The chain combines TRBV5-1 with TRBJ2-1, with TRBD2 matching over 16 bases. V lost 3 bases, J lost 10 bases, and 7 bases stayed unmatched. This CDR3 region has 16 residues. CDR1 and CDR2 (germline): SGHRS, YFSETQ. The CDR3 region is CASSWGTSGRAGEQFF. The CDR3 nucleotides read TGCGCCAGCAGCTGGGGGACTAGCGGGAGGGCGGGGGAGCAGTTCTTC.

This clonotype has a count of ten or more. The chain joins TRBV2 to TRBJ2-5; 10 nucleotides agree with TRBD2. V dropped 7 bases and J dropped 1; count of bases not matched to a gene: 6. The CDR3 runs to 15 residues. The germline gives CDR1 SNHLY, CDR2 FYNNEI. CDR3 residues: CASKRAGGSQETQYF. Here the CDR3 DNA reads TGTGCCAGCAAAAGAGCGGGAGGGTCCCAAGAGACCCAGTACTTC. Drawing the rest from reference TRBV2 and TRBJ2-5, the complete variable domain is EPEVTQTPSHQVTQMGQEVILRCVPISNHLYFYWYRQILGQKVEFLVSFYNNEISEKSEIFDDQFSVERPDGSNFTLKIRSTKLEDSAMYFCASKRAGGSQETQYFGPGTRLLVL.